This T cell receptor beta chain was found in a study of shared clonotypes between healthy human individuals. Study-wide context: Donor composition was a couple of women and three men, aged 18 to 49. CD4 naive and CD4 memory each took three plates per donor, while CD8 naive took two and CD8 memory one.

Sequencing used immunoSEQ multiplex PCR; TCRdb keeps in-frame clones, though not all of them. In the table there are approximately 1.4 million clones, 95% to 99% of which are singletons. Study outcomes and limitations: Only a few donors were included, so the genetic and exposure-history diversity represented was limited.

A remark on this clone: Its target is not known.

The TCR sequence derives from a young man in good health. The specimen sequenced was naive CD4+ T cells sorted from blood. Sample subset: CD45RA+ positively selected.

CDR3 amino acids: CSAPGPMNTGELFF. The CDR3 DNA reads TGCAGCGCCCCAGGCCCTATGAACACCGGGGAGCTGTTTTTT. The chain couples TRBV29-1 to TRBJ2-2, with D hard to call. V was shortened by 7 bases and J by 1 base, with 13 bases between the two germline ends. The CDR3 extends over 14 amino acids. The germline V gene has CDR1 SQVTM and CDR2 ANQGSEA.